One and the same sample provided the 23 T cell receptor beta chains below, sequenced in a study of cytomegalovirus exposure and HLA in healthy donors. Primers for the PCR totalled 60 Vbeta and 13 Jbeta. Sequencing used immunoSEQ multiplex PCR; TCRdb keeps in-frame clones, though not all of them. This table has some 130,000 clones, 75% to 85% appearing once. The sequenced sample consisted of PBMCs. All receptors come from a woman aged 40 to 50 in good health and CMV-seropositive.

The DNA for the CDR3 is TGTGCCAGCAGTGCAGGACTGATGACAGGGGGCCCAGATACGCAGTATTTT. Amino acids: CASSAGLMTGGPDTQYF. The rearrangement uses TRBV28 and TRBJ2-3; 10 bases agree with TRBD1. The CDR3 totals 17 residues. The ends lost 5 bases at V and 4 bases at J; junction bases unmatched: 12. Germline CDR1 and CDR2: MDHEN and SYDVKM.

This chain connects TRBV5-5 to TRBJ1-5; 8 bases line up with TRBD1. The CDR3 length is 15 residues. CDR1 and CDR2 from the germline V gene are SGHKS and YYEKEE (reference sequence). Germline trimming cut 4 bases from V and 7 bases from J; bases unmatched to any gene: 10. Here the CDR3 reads CASSQRQGLFQPQHF. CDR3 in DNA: TGTGCCAGCAGCCAGCGACAGGGGTTGTTCCAGCCCCAGCATTTT.

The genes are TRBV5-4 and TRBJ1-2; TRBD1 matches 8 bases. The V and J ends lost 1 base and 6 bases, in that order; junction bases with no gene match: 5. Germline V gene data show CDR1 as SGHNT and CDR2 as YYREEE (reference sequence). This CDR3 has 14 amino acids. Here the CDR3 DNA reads TGTGCCAGCAGCTTGCAGGGGGCCGTGAATGGCTACACCTTC. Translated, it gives CASSLQGAVNGYTF. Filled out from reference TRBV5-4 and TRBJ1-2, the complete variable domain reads ETGVTQSPTHLIKTRGQQVTLRCSSQSGHNTVSWYQQALGQGPQFIFQYYREEENGRGNFPPRFSGLQFPNYSSELNVNALELDDSALYLCASSLQGAVNGYTFGSGTRLTVV.

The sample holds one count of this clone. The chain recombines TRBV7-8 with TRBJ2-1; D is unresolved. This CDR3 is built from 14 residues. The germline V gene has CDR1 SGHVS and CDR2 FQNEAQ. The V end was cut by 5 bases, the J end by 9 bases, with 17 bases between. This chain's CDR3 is CASSPQPDFSEQFF. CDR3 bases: TGTGCCAGCAGCCCTCAACCCGACTTCAGTGAGCAGTTCTTC. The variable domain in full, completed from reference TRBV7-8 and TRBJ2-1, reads GAGVSQSPRYKVAKRGQDVALRCDPISGHVSLFWYQQALGQGPEFLTYFQNEAQLDKSGLPSDRFFAERPEGSVSTLKIQRTQQEDSAVYLCASSPQPDFSEQFFGPGTRLTVL.

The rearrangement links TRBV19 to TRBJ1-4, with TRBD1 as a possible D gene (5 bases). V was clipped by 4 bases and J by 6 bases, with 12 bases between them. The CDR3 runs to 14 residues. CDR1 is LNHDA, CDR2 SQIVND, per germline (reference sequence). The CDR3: CASSKQGGDEKLFF. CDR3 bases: TGTGCCAGTAGTAAGCAGGGCGGGGATGAAAAACTGTTTTTT.

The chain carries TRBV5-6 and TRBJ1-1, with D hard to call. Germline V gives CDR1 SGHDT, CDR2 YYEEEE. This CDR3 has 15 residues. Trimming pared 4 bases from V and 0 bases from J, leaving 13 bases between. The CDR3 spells CASSAAGGMNTEAFF. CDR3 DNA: TGTGCCAGCAGCGCCGCGGGAGGGATGAACACTGAAGCTTTCTTT.

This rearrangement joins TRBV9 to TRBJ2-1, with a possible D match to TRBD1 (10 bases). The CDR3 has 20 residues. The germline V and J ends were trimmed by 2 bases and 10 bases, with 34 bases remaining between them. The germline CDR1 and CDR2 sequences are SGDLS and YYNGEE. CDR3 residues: CASSVGTGEVLGLALFEQFF. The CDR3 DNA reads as TGTGCCAGCAGCGTGGGGACAGGGGAGGTCCTGGGACTAGCTTTATTCGAGCAGTTCTTC.

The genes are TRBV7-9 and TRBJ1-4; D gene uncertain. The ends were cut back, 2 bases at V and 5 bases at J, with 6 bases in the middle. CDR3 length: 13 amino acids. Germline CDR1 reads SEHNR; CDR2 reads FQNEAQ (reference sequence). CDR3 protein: CASSLLLNEKLFF. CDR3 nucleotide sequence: TGTGCCAGCAGCTTACTCCTGAATGAAAAACTGTTTTTT. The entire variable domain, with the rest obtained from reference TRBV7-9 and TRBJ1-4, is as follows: DTGVSQNPRHKITKRGQNVTFRCDPISEHNRLYWYRQTLGQGPEFLTYFQNEAQLEKSRLLSDRFSAERPKGSFSTLEIQRTEQGDSAMYLCASSLLLNEKLFFGSGTQLSVL.

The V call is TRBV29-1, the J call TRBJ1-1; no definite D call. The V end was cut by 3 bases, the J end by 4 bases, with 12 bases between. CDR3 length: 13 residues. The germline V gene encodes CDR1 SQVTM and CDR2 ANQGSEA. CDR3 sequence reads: CSVEARVRTEAFF. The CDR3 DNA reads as TGCAGCGTTGAGGCACGGGTGCGCACTGAAGCTTTCTTT.

Here the CDR3 DNA reads TGTGCCAGCAGTTTATCGGGGCAAAATAGCAATCAGCCCCAGCATTTT. This translates into CASSLSGQNSNQPQHF. The chain is built from TRBV27 and TRBJ1-5, with a possible D match to TRBD1 (5 bases). Germline CDR1 and CDR2: MNHEY and SMNVEV (reference sequence). The ends were cut back, 0 bases at V and 0 bases at J, with 9 bases in the middle. The CDR3 runs 16 residues.

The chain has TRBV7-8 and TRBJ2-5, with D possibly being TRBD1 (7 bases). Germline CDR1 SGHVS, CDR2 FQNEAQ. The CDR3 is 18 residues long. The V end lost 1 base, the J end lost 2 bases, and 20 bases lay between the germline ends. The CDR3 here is CASSLEAGGLLTQETQYF. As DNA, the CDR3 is TGTGCCAGCAGCTTAGAAGCAGGGGGACTCCTCACTCAAGAGACCCAGTACTTC.

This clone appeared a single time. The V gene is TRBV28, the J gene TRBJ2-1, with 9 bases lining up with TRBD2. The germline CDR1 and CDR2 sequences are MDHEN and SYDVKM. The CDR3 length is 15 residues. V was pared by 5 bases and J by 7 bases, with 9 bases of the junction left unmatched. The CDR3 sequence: CASSTLLAGKNEQFF. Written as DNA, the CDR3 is TGTGCCAGCAGTACCCTCCTAGCGGGGAAGAATGAGCAGTTCTTC.

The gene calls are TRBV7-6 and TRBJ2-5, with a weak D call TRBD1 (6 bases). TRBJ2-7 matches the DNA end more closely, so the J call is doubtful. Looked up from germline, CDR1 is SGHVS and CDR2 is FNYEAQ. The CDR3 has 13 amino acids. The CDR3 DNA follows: TGTGCCAGCAGCGGTACAGGGTACCACGAGCAGTACTTC. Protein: CASSGTGYHEQYF.

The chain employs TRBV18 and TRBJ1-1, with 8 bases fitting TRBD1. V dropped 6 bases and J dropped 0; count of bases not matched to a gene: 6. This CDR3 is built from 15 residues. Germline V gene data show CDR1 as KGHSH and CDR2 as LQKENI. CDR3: CASSLGQGMNTEAFF. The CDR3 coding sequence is TGTGCCAGCTCTCTCGGACAGGGAATGAACACTGAAGCTTTCTTT. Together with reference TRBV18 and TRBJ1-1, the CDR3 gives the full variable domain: NAGVMQNPRHLVRRRGQEARLRCSPMKGHSHVYWYRQLPEEGLKFMVYLQKENIIDESGMPKERFSAEFPKEGPSILRIQQVVRGDSAAYFCASSLGQGMNTEAFFGQGTRLTVV.

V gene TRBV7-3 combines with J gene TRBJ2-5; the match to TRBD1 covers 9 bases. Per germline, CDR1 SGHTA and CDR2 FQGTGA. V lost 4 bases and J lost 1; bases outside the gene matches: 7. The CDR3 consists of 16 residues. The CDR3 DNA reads TGTGCCAGCAGCTCCGGACAGGGGCTGGGCCAAGAGACCCAGTACTTC. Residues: CASSSGQGLGQETQYF.

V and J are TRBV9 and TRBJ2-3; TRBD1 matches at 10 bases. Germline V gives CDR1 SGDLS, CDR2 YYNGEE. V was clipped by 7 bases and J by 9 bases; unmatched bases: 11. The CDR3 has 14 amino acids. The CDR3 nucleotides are TGTGCCAGCGGAGGGGGGACAGGGGCGGACACGCAGTATTTT. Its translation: CASGGGTGADTQYF.

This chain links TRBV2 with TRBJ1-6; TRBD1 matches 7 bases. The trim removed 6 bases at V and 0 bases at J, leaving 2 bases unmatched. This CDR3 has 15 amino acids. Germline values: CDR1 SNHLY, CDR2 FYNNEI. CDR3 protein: CASSGQASYNSPLHF. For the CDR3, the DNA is TGTGCCAGCAGCGGACAGGCCTCCTATAATTCACCCCTCCACTTT.

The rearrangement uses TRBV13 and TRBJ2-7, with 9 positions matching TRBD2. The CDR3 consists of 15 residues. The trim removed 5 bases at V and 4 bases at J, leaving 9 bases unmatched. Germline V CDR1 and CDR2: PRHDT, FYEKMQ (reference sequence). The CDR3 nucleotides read TGTGCCAGCAGCCTCAGGCGTAGCGGGAGTTACGAGCAGTACTTC. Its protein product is CASSLRRSGSYEQYF.

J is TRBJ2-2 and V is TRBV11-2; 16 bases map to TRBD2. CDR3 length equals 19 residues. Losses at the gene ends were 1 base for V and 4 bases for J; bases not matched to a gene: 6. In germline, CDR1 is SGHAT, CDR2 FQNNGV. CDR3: CASSLGGTSGGAPTGELFF. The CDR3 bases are TGTGCCAGCAGCTTAGGAGGGACTAGCGGGGGGGCCCCCACCGGGGAGCTGTTTTTT.

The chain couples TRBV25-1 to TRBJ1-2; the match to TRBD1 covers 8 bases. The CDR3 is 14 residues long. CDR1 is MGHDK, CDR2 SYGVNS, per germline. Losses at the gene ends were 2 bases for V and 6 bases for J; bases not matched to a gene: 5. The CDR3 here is CASSETGGKDGYTF. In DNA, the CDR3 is TGTGCCAGCAGTGAAACAGGGGGTAAGGATGGCTACACCTTC.

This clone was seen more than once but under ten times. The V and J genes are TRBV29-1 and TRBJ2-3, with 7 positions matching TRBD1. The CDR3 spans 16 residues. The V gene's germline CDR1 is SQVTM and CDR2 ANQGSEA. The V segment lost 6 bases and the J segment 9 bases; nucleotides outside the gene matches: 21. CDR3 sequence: CSVDQTGFLPGETQYF. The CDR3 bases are TGCAGCGTCGACCAGACAGGGTTCCTCCCCGGGGAGACGCAGTATTTT.

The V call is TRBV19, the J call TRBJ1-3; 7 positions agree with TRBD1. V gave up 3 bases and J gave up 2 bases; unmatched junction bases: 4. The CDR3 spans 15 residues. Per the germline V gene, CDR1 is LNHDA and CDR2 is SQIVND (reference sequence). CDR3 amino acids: CASSITGVAGNTIYF. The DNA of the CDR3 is TGTGCCAGTAGTATTACAGGGGTTGCTGGAAACACCATATATTTT.

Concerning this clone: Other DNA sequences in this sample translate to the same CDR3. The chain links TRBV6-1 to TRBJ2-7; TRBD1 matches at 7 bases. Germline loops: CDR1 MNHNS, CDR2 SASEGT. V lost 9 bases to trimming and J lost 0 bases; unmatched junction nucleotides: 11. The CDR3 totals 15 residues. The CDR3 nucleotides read TGTGCCAGTAAAAAGGACAGGCGAGTCTCCTACGAGCAGTACTTC. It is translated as CASKKDRRVSYEQYF.